Described below is a single TCR beta chain sequence and its context. Random hexamers were used to reverse transcribe the RNA input (about 0.5 to 1 ug). Multiplex immunoSEQ PCR targeted 54 Vbeta and 13 Jbeta TCR beta segments. TCRdb re-called the immunoSEQ multiplex PCR reads with MiXCR, one entry per CDR3 protein. The sample consists of about 82,000 distinct CDR3 sequences, roughly 96% of them appearing once. This sample was taken from a study of CD8 T cells in Susac syndrome. Germline V gene sequence: CDR1 SGHTA, CDR2 FQGNSA. This CDR3 contains 14 residues. The V end lost 6 bases, the J end lost 3 bases, and 14 bases lay between the germline ends.

The sample consisted of CD8+ T cells from PBMCs. The V and J genes are TRBV7-2 and TRBJ1-1; tentative D call: TRBD1 (5 bases). This clonotype was sampled from a human donor with Susac syndrome. In DNA form, the CDR3 reads TGTGCCAGCAGTCTTAAACCGGGGGACACTGAAGCTTTCTTT. This encodes CASSLKPGDTEAFF.